The 27 T cell receptor beta chains below come from one sample, sequenced in a study of blood T cells in healthy people across ages (dated by TCRdb to between 2014 and 2017). Library creation used 5' RACE. The run used an Illumina HiSeq 2500. A second PCR of roughly 6 to 12 cycles was performed with a sample-barcoded 5' primer and a J-beta primer mix. TCRdb reran the public reads through fastp at Q25 and MiXCR, keeping productive beta chains. Merged by CDR3 protein, the rows form single entries marked with the most common genes and DNA. Recorded for this sample are roughly 1,500,000 distinct CDR3 sequences; roughly 40% of them occurred a single time. The top ten clonotypes cover around 8% of the sample. The sequenced sample was blood. Receptors originate from a woman between 18 and 30 years old in good health.

This sequence joins TRBV7-3 and TRBJ2-7; D remains unclear. V lost 5 bases and J lost 0, with 14 bases in between. There are 15 residues in the CDR3. Looked up from germline, CDR1 is SGHTA and CDR2 is FQGTGA. The CDR3 bases are TGTGCCAGCAGCGTCCGGGCCTCTAACTCCTACGAGCAGTACTTC. It is translated as CASSVRASNSYEQYF.

This clonotype was seen many times. The chain carries TRBV4-1 and TRBJ2-7; perhaps TRBD1 as D (6 bases). Trimming cost V 1 base and J 0 bases, with 7 bases left between them. Germline-derived CDR1 and CDR2 are MGHRA and YSYEKL. This CDR3 contains 14 residues. Here the CDR3 DNA reads TGCGCCAGCAGCCAAGGACAGGACTCCTACGAGCAGTACTTC. It translates to CASSQGQDSYEQYF.

This chain links TRBV6-2 or TRBV6-3 with TRBJ1-5; 7 nucleotides match TRBD1. Germline V gene sequence: CDR1 MNHEY, CDR2 SVGEGT. With 1 base clipped from V and 0 bases from J, the junction kept 9 bases outside the gene matches. There are 18 residues in the CDR3. The CDR3 sequence is CASSYWGGQTYSNQPQHF. The CDR3 bases are TGTGCCAGCAGTTACTGGGGGGGACAGACTTATAGCAATCAGCCCCAGCATTTT.

This clonotype turned up a few times. The chain has TRBV2 and TRBJ2-3, with 7 bases that match TRBD1. The CDR3 is made up of 15 amino acids. The trim removed 4 bases at V and 3 bases at J, leaving 7 bases unmatched. Germline-derived CDR1 and CDR2 are SNHLY and FYNNEI. The CDR3: CASSARGQGTDTQYF. The DNA for the CDR3 is TGTGCCAGCAGTGCAAGGGGGCAAGGTACAGATACGCAGTATTTT. Full variable domain (missing parts from reference TRBV2 and TRBJ2-3): EPEVTQTPSHQVTQMGQEVILRCVPISNHLYFYWYRQILGQKVEFLVSFYNNEISEKSEIFDDQFSVERPDGSNFTLKIRSTKLEDSAMYFCASSARGQGTDTQYFGPGTRLTVL.

The V call is TRBV6-5, the J call TRBJ1-1, with D maybe TRBD1 (5 bases). The germline gives CDR1 MNHEY, CDR2 SVGAGI. V lost 2 bases and J 1 base, leaving 11 bases between the germline ends. This CDR3 has 15 amino acids. The CDR3 here is CASSYDGHRNTEAFF. The CDR3 coding sequence is TGTGCCAGCAGTTACGATGGACACAGGAACACTGAAGCTTTCTTT.

This chain links TRBV5-1 with TRBJ2-6; no firm D call. Trimming stripped 3 bases from V and 4 bases from J, with 11 bases between. Germline V gene sequence: CDR1 SGHRS, CDR2 YFSETQ. The CDR3 totals 15 residues. This CDR3 is CASSWTTTGANVLTF. In nucleotides, the CDR3 is TGCGCCAGCAGCTGGACCACGACGGGGGCCAACGTCCTGACTTTC.

The rearrangement links TRBV25-1 to TRBJ2-3; D might be TRBD1 or TRBD2, each matching 6 bases. Looked up from germline, CDR1 is MGHDK and CDR2 is SYGVNS. Trimming cost V 1 base and J 6 bases, with 26 bases left between them. CDR3 length: 19 residues. CDR3 nucleotide sequence: TGTGCCAGCAGTGAATGGCGGGGCGGCGGAGAAGAGGGGGGTGATACGCAGTATTTT. This sequence encodes CASSEWRGGGEEGGDTQYF.

This clonotype was detected many times. The V gene is TRBV12-3 or TRBV12-4, the J gene TRBJ1-1; D ambiguous. CDR3 length equals 14 residues. V shed 3 bases and J shed 4 bases, with 12 bases lying between them. CDR3 sequence reads: CASSFLGVSTEAFF. CDR3 nucleotides: TGTGCCAGCAGTTTTCTCGGAGTGAGCACTGAAGCTTTCTTT.

This clonotype turned up a few times. The chain links TRBV7-2 to TRBJ1-1; D gene uncertain. Trimming cost V 2 bases and J 4 bases, with 5 bases left between them. The CDR3 sequence is 12 residues long. The germline gives CDR1 SGHTA, CDR2 FQGNSA. CDR3 bases: TGTGCCAGCAGCTTACACCTCACTGAAGCTTTCTTT. Translated, it gives CASSLHLTEAFF.

The chain employs TRBV7-3 and TRBJ2-2; D gene unclear. Trimming left V 8 bases short and J 5 bases short, with 12 bases between. Germline-derived CDR1 and CDR2 are SGHTA and FQGTGA. The CDR3 is made up of 13 amino acids. The CDR3 spells CASGFESTGELFF. The CDR3 nucleotides are TGTGCCAGCGGATTCGAATCAACCGGGGAGCTGTTTTTT.

The rearrangement joins TRBV18 to TRBJ2-7; the D is unclear. The CDR3 contains 11 residues. V was pared by 2 bases and J by 6 bases, with 5 bases between. Germline lookup yields CDR1 KGHSH and CDR2 LQKENI. The CDR3 DNA reads as TGTGCCAGCTCACCAGATGGCGAGCAGTACTTC. This encodes CASSPDGEQYF.

The V gene is TRBV27, the J gene TRBJ2-3; 8 positions agree with TRBD2. CDR1 is MNHEY, CDR2 SMNVEV, per germline (reference sequence). The V segment lost 5 bases and the J segment 4 bases; nucleotides outside the gene matches: 8. The CDR3 covers 15 residues. CDR3 sequence (DNA): TGTGCCAGCAGTCCCTACGGGGGGGGGGCAGATACGCAGTATTTT. This encodes CASSPYGGGADTQYF.

This clonotype has more than one count but fewer than ten. The J gene is TRBJ2-4, the V gene TRBV4-1, with TRBD2 as a possible D gene (6 bases). The J call could be wrong; TRBJ2-7 is a better fit for the DNA end. CDR1 is MGHRA, CDR2 YSYEKL, per germline. The CDR3 is 13 residues long. Written as DNA, the CDR3 is TGCGCCAGCAGCCAGGCCGGGACTGTCGAGCAGTACTTC. As protein: CASSQAGTVEQYF.

The table lists this clonotype with a few counts. V and J are TRBV12-1 and TRBJ2-5. TRBV12-1 is assigned pseudogene status. The CDR3 runs 15 residues. CDR3 residues: CASSSFRPIEETQYF. The CDR3 DNA reads as TGTGCCAGCAGCTCGTTCCGACCGATAGAAGAGACCCAGTACTTC.

The chain recombines TRBV20-1 with TRBJ2-7; 10 bases agree with TRBD2. Germline V CDR1 and CDR2: DFQATT, SNEGSKA (reference sequence). The trim removed 7 bases at V and 6 bases at J, leaving 9 bases unmatched. The CDR3 is 13 amino acids. The CDR3 DNA reads TGCAGTGTTGAGCGGGAGGGACCCATCGAGCAGTACTTC. Its translation is CSVEREGPIEQYF.

The rearrangement uses TRBV20-1 and TRBJ2-1; 11 bases match TRBD2. J was trimmed by 8 bases and V by 6 bases; bases with no gene match: 9. Germline assignment: CDR1 DFQATT and CDR2 SNEGSKA (reference sequence). This CDR3 is built from 14 residues. The CDR3: CSARGLAGGDEQFF. As DNA, the CDR3 is TGCAGTGCCCGAGGTCTAGCGGGGGGTGATGAGCAGTTCTTC.

The chain recombines TRBV25-1 with TRBJ2-7; perhaps TRBD2 as D (7 bases). Trimming took off 8 bases at V and 2 bases at J, with 16 bases between the two ends. Germline V gene lookup returns CDR1 MGHDK and CDR2 SYGVNS. The CDR3 has 14 amino acids. CDR3: CASAPSGGTYEQYF. The CDR3 coding sequence is TGTGCCAGCGCCCCGTCGGGGGGCACCTACGAGCAGTACTTC.

CDR3 in amino acids: CASSQDLSSGANVLTF. The CDR3 bases are TGTGCCAGCAGCCAAGATCTGAGTTCTGGGGCCAACGTCCTGACTTTC. The V and J genes are TRBV14 and TRBJ2-6; D is ambiguous. The CDR3 contains 16 residues. Germline V lookup: CDR1 SGHDN, CDR2 FVKESK. Deletions cut 0 bases from V and 1 base from J, with 7 bases between.

The chain uses TRBV27 and TRBJ2-7; 10 nucleotides match TRBD2. Germline V gene sequence: CDR1 MNHEY, CDR2 SMNVEV (reference sequence). The CDR3 loop spans 18 amino acids. J was trimmed by 6 bases and V by 3 bases; bases with no gene match: 17. CDR3 sequence: CASSLKGLWPSGSLEQYF. CDR3 bases: TGTGCCAGCAGTTTGAAGGGGCTGTGGCCTAGCGGGAGTCTCGAGCAGTACTTC.

The sample holds a few counts of this clonotype. The chain links TRBV6-1 to TRBJ1-1; no clear D gene. Looked up from germline, CDR1 is MNHNS and CDR2 is SASEGT. CDR3 length equals 13 residues. Trimming left V 6 bases short and J 1 base short, with 9 bases between. The CDR3 DNA reads TGTGCCAGCAGCTGGGCTTCGAACACTGAAGCTTTCTTT. Its protein product is CASSWASNTEAFF.

This clonotype showed up many times. The CDR3 DNA reads as TGTGCCAGCAGCCAAGATATCGCGGCCAGCTATGGCTACACCTTC. The encoded protein is CASSQDIAASYGYTF. This chain links TRBV4-2 with TRBJ1-2; no clear D. CDR3 length: 15 amino acids. Germline values: CDR1 LGHNA, CDR2 YNFKEQ. Trimming pared 0 bases from V and 4 bases from J, leaving 12 bases between.

The chain recombines TRBV20-1 with TRBJ1-4; 8 bases align to TRBD1. CDR3 length: 15 residues. Germline CDR1 DFQATT, CDR2 SNEGSKA (reference sequence). The V and J ends lost 6 bases and 2 bases, in that order; junction bases with no gene match: 8. The CDR3 region has the DNA TGCAGTGCCCCCGGGCAGGGGGCGACTAATGAAAAACTGTTTTTT. Translation: CSAPGQGATNEKLFF.

This clonotype has a handful of counts. The rearrangement joins TRBV4-1 to TRBJ2-1, with D possibly being TRBD1 or TRBD2 (5 bases each). The CDR3 spans 16 residues. The V gene's germline CDR1 is MGHRA and CDR2 YSYEKL. The V gene lost 3 bases and the J gene lost 5 bases, with 17 bases spanning the gap. CDR3 loop: CASSQLPGQDHNEQFF. In DNA, the CDR3 is TGCGCCAGCAGCCAGCTCCCGGGGCAAGACCACAATGAGCAGTTCTTC.

The chain is built from TRBV4-1 and TRBJ2-7; TRBD1 matches 10 bases. The J segment lost 5 bases and the V segment lost 2 bases, leaving 6 bases of the junction unmatched. The CDR3 is made up of 15 amino acids. CDR1 and CDR2 (germline): MGHRA, YSYEKL. CDR3 amino acids: CASSQWGQGSDEQYF. CDR3 DNA: TGCGCCAGCAGCCAATGGGGACAGGGGTCGGACGAGCAGTACTTC.

V gene TRBV3-1 combines with J gene TRBJ2-5, with D possibly being TRBD1 or TRBD2 (6 bases each). Between the trimmed V and J ends, which lost 1 base and 11 bases, there was a span of 17 bases. The CDR3 runs to 14 residues. Germline assignment: CDR1 LGHDT and CDR2 YNNKEL (reference sequence). The CDR3 DNA reads as TGTGCCAGCAGCCAAGGCGGGACAAACAATGAGCAGTACTTC. Amino acid sequence: CASSQGGTNNEQYF.

This clonotype appeared once. The gene calls are TRBV20-1 and TRBJ1-2; a possible D gene is TRBD1 (5 bases). V shed 0 bases and J shed 4 bases, with 15 bases lying between them. The CDR3 has 15 residues. Germline lookup yields CDR1 DFQATT and CDR2 SNEGSKA (reference sequence). The CDR3 coding sequence is TGCAGTGCTAGAGATTCTGTTTGGCAGGGCTATGGCTACACCTTC. This sequence encodes CSARDSVWQGYGYTF.

The chain carries TRBV6-5 and TRBJ2-1, with 9 positions matching TRBD1. The CDR3 extends over 16 amino acids. V trimming: 5 bases; J trimming: 9 bases; junction bases outside the gene matches: 14. Germline V gives CDR1 MNHEY, CDR2 SVGAGI. CDR3 bases: TGTGCCAGCAGTCCCAGGACCGGGACAGGGATTGGTGAGCAGTTCTTC. Protein product: CASSPRTGTGIGEQFF.